This T cell receptor beta chain was recorded in a study of blood T cell repertoires in COVID-19. As for the study in general: Sources were T cells, B-cell-depleted T cells, or PBMCs; the material itself was cDNA or gDNA.

CDR1 is LNHDA and CDR2 is SQIVND in the germline V gene (reference sequence). The CDR3 length is 12 residues. Deletions cut 8 bases from V and 7 bases from J, with 14 bases between. In terms of age and location, participants ranged from roughly 18 to 90 years and lived in roughly 22 US areas. Assignments of participants to cohorts depended upon their own reported clinical history. Only in-frame clones appear in the TCRdb table, and some are missing; sequencing was by immunoSEQ multiplex PCR. The sample shows about 400,000 clones, approximately 88% of them seen only once. This chain uses TRBV19 with TRBJ1-2, with D tentatively TRBD1 (6 bases). The TCR sequence derives from a middle-aged woman with acute COVID-19. Sequencing was done on a sample of PBMCs or T cells enriched from blood (not recorded which). The CDR3 nucleotides read TGTGCCAGTGAGCCACAACAGGGTGGCTACACCTTC. Amino acids: CASEPQQGGYTF.